The 21 T cell receptor beta chains below all came from one sample that was sequenced in a study of identical twins (dated by TCRdb to the mid-2010s). To prepare the library, 5' RACE was applied. Sequencing relied on an Illumina HiSeq 2000. The public reads were reanalyzed by TCRdb: fastp trimming at Q25, MiXCR alignment, in-frame beta chains only. Identical CDR3 protein sequences are pooled into one entry, listed with their most common genes and DNA. Present in this sample are 200,000 to 250,000 distinct CDR3 sequences, 9.5% to 15% of which were seen just once. Approximately 4% of the sample lies in the top ten. These sequences were also reported in another study, on yellow fever vaccine responses in identical twins.

The sample consisted of memory (CD45RO+) T cells sorted from blood. The label giving this sample's cell subset or site can be read as: CD45RO+ enriched T cells. These TCRs come from a woman aged 18-29 years in good health.

This clonotype was counted only a few times. V usage is TRBV14 and J usage is TRBJ2-7; 7 nucleotides agree with TRBD2. Looked up from germline, CDR1 is SGHDN and CDR2 is FVKESK. V gave up 2 bases and J gave up 0 bases; unmatched junction bases: 10. CDR3 length equals 17 residues. CDR3 bases: TGTGCCAGCAGCCAAAGGTTGAGCGGGGTATACTCCTACGAGCAGTACTTC. Its translation is CASSQRLSGVYSYEQYF. The full variable domain, in which reference TRBV14 and TRBJ2-7 provide the parts outside the CDR3, is EAGVTQFPSHSVIEKGQTVTLRCDPISGHDNLYWYRRVMGKEIKFLLHFVKESKQDESGMPNNRFLAERTGGTYSTLKVQPAELEDSGVYFCASSQRLSGVYSYEQYFGPGTRLTVT.

In this sample, this clonotype turned up a few times. CDR3 sequence (DNA): TGTGCCAGCAGCTTCCAAACAGGGGGCGCCGGGGAGCAGTACTTC. Translated, it gives CASSFQTGGAGEQYF. The chain combines TRBV11-1 with TRBJ2-7; 9 positions match TRBD1. V dropped 3 bases and J dropped 7; count of bases not matched to a gene: 10. The germline V gene encodes CDR1 SGHAT and CDR2 FQDESV (reference sequence). This CDR3 spans 15 amino acids.

The V call is TRBV11-2, the J call TRBJ2-5; 12 positions match TRBD2. Trimming took 5 bases from V and 5 from J; bases not matched to a gene: 12. The CDR3 covers 17 residues. The germline V gene has CDR1 SGHAT and CDR2 FQNNGV. The CDR3 loop reads CASSARTSGTPGETQYF. The CDR3 bases are TGTGCCAGCAGCGCCCGGACTAGCGGGACCCCGGGGGAGACCCAGTACTTC.

The chain is built from TRBV2 and TRBJ2-3, with a tentative D call TRBD2 (5 bases). This CDR3 is built from 15 residues. Per germline, CDR1 SNHLY and CDR2 FYNNEI. V was pared by 7 bases and J by 0 bases, with 14 bases between. The CDR3 spells CASTLKGGSTDTQYF. The CDR3 nucleotides are TGTGCCAGCACTTTAAAGGGCGGGAGCACAGATACGCAGTATTTT.

This clonotype was detected many times. The V gene is TRBV3-1, the J gene TRBJ2-7, with 11 bases lining up with TRBD2. Trimming cost V 2 bases and J 4 bases; bases outside gene matches: 4. Germline values: CDR1 LGHDT, CDR2 YNNKEL (reference sequence). This CDR3 spans 15 amino acids. This CDR3 reads CASSQNPSGGYEQYF. CDR3 in DNA: TGTGCCAGCAGCCAAAACCCTAGCGGGGGGTACGAGCAGTACTTC.

This clonotype was seen repeatedly, ten times or more. This chain uses TRBV5-1 with TRBJ2-3; D not resolved. This CDR3 is 14 amino acids long. Germline V lookup: CDR1 SGHRS, CDR2 YFSETQ. Trimming took off 2 bases at V and 4 bases at J, with 11 bases between the two ends. CDR3 sequence: CASSFLEVPDTQYF. The CDR3 region has the DNA TGCGCCAGCAGCTTCCTAGAGGTTCCAGATACGCAGTATTTT.

V usage is TRBV5-1 and J usage is TRBJ2-3, with D tentatively TRBD1 (6 bases). CDR3 size: 16 residues. V lost 4 bases and J lost 2, with 17 bases in between. The germline V gene has CDR1 SGHRS and CDR2 YFSETQ. The CDR3 DNA is TGCGCCAGCAGCGTACAGGGAATAGGGTCCACAGATACGCAGTATTTT. It is translated as CASSVQGIGSTDTQYF.

V and J are TRBV28 and TRBJ2-7; TRBD1 or TRBD2 may be the D gene (5 bases each). The germline gives CDR1 MDHEN, CDR2 SYDVKM. V was pared by 1 base and J by 4 bases, with 11 bases between. This CDR3 is 14 amino acids long. CDR3 loop: CASSLSGQRYEQYF. The CDR3 DNA sequence: TGTGCCAGCAGTTTATCGGGGCAGCGGTACGAGCAGTACTTC.

This clonotype was seen many times. The chain has TRBV12-3 or TRBV12-4 and TRBJ1-5, with a tentative D call TRBD1 (5 bases). Trimming shortened V by 5 bases and J by 3 bases, and 14 bases separated the two germline ends. The CDR3 runs to 15 residues. The CDR3 DNA reads as TGTGCCAGCAGTCCCGGGACGTCGGACAATCAGCCCCAGCATTTT. Protein: CASSPGTSDNQPQHF.

This chain connects TRBV7-9 to TRBJ2-7, with D unclear. With 1 base removed from V and 5 bases from J, the gap between germline ends came to 12 bases. The CDR3 spans 14 residues. The germline CDR1 and CDR2 sequences are SEHNR and FQNEAQ (reference sequence). The CDR3 reads CASSLGSGIDEQYF. DNA for the CDR3: TGTGCCAGCAGCTTAGGATCAGGCATCGACGAGCAGTACTTC. Complete variable domain (other parts from reference TRBV7-9 and TRBJ2-7): DTGVSQNPRHKITKRGQNVTFRCDPISEHNRLYWYRQTLGQGPEFLTYFQNEAQLEKSRLLSDRFSAERPKGSFSTLEIQRTEQGDSAMYLCASSLGSGIDEQYFGPGTRLTVT.

As regards this clonotype: Relative to the germline gene, one junction end is altered; a read error may explain this. The chain carries TRBV12-3 or TRBV12-4 and TRBJ2-2; either TRBD1 or TRBD2 may supply D (5 bases each). CDR3 length equals 15 residues. CDR3 in DNA: TGTGCCAGCGGTTTAGACGGGACGGGGACCGGGGAGCTGTTTTTT. It is translated as CASGLDGTGTGELFF.

This clonotype was counted between two and nine times. This sequence joins TRBV6-1 and TRBJ2-7; D call uncertain. Trimming pared 0 bases from V and 9 bases from J, leaving 12 bases between. The germline V gene encodes CDR1 MNHNS and CDR2 SASEGT. The CDR3 contains 13 residues. DNA of the CDR3: TGTGCCAGCAGTGAAGCTTCAGGCTGGGGGCAGTACTTC. It encodes CASSEASGWGQYF.

CDR3 protein: CASDGPYNQPQHF. The CDR3 DNA reads as TGTGCCAGCGACGGACCCTACAATCAGCCCCAGCATTTT. The chain combines TRBV6-2 or TRBV6-3 with TRBJ1-5, with D hard to call. Germline-derived CDR1 and CDR2 are MNHEY and SVGEGT. The V end lost 8 bases, the J end lost 3 bases, and 11 bases lay between the germline ends. This CDR3 is built from 13 residues.

The rearrangement joins TRBV4-3 to TRBJ2-7; D uncertain. V lost 0 bases and J 3 bases, leaving 15 bases between the germline ends. The CDR3 extends over 16 amino acids. Per the germline V gene, CDR1 is LGHNA and CDR2 is YSLEER. This CDR3 is CASSQDGLKNHYEQYF. Here the CDR3 DNA reads TGCGCCAGCAGCCAAGATGGCCTAAAAAACCACTACGAGCAGTACTTC.

This clonotype was seen many times. CDR3 DNA: TGCGCCAGCAGCTCTTCCGGGGGGGCTAATGAGCAGTTCTTC. Its protein product is CASSSSGGANEQFF. V usage is TRBV5-1 and J usage is TRBJ2-1, with 8 bases that match TRBD2. This CDR3 spans 14 amino acids. The V and J ends lost 3 bases and 7 bases, in that order; junction bases with no gene match: 6. Germline CDR1 is SGHRS and CDR2 is YFSETQ.

The V and J genes are TRBV7-3 and TRBJ2-2; no clear D gene. V was pared by 6 bases and J by 4 bases, with 9 bases between. The CDR3 is 13 amino acids. The germline V gene has CDR1 SGHTA and CDR2 FQGTGA. The CDR3 DNA reads TGTGCCAGCAGGCCGACGGTCACCGGGGAGCTGTTTTTT. This translates into CASRPTVTGELFF.

The chain couples TRBV4-3 to TRBJ2-2, with TRBD1 as a possible D gene (5 bases). This CDR3 is 18 amino acids long. Trimming left V 1 base short and J 0 bases short, with 15 bases between. The germline V gene encodes CDR1 LGHNA and CDR2 YSLEER. CDR3 coding DNA: TGCGCCAGCAGCCAAGGGGTCCAGGGCCCTGCGAACACCGGGGAGCTGTTTTTT. Protein product: CASSQGVQGPANTGELFF.

This clonotype was observed at least ten times. The chain combines TRBV7-2 with TRBJ2-7; no reliable D call. The CDR3 length is 11 residues. Trimming pared 5 bases from V and 7 bases from J, leaving 9 bases between. Germline CDR1 and CDR2: SGHTA and FQGNSA. DNA for the CDR3: TGTGCCAGCAGCGTAGGTACGGAGCAGTACTTC. It translates to CASSVGTEQYF.

A few counts support this clonotype. V gene TRBV6-2 or TRBV6-3 combines with J gene TRBJ2-3; D remains ambiguous. The CDR3 extends over 12 amino acids. Looked up from germline, CDR1 is MNHEY and CDR2 is SVGEGT. Trimming cost V 6 bases and J 10 bases, with 14 bases left between them. The CDR3 here is CASRTGPSAQYF. CDR3 nucleotide sequence: TGTGCCAGCAGGACCGGGCCTTCGGCGCAGTATTTT.

This clonotype has a handful of counts. The rearrangement uses TRBV20-1 and TRBJ2-3; TRBD2 matches at 13 bases. V was clipped by 6 bases and J by 3 bases; unmatched bases: 3. This CDR3 region has 14 residues. Per the germline V gene, CDR1 is DFQATT and CDR2 is SNEGSKA (reference sequence). The CDR3 nucleotides read TGCAGTGCAACGACTAGCGGGAGGACAGATACGCAGTATTTT. This gives the protein CSATTSGRTDTQYF.

This clonotype was seen a few times. This chain joins TRBV7-9 and TRBJ2-5; D gene uncertain. In germline, CDR1 is SEHNR, CDR2 FQNEAQ (reference sequence). V was trimmed by 3 bases and J by 3 bases, leaving 11 bases between them. The CDR3 covers 14 residues. The CDR3 bases are TGTGCCAGCAGCTTGAGAGCTCCGGAAGAGACCCAGTACTTC. This codes for CASSLRAPEETQYF. The whole variable domain, filled in from reference TRBV7-9 and TRBJ2-5, reads DTGVSQNPRHKITKRGQNVTFRCDPISEHNRLYWYRQTLGQGPEFLTYFQNEAQLEKSRLLSDRFSAERPKGSFSTLEIQRTEQGDSAMYLCASSLRAPEETQYFGPGTRLLVL.